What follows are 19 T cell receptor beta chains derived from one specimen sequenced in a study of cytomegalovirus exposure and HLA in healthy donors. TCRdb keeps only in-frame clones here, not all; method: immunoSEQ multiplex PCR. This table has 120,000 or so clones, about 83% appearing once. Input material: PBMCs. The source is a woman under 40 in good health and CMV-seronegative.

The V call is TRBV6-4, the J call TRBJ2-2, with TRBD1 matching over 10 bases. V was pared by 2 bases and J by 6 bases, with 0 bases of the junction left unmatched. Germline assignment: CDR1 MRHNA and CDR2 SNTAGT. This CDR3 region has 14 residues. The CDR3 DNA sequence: TGTGCCAGCAGTGACGGACAGGGGGCCGGGGAGCTGTTTTTT. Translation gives CASSDGQGAGELFF.

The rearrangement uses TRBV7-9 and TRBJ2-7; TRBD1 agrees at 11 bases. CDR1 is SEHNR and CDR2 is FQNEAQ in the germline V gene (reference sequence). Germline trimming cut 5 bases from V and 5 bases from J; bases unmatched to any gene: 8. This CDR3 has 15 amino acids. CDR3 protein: CASSRGTGGGHEQYF. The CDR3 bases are TGTGCCAGCAGCAGGGGGACAGGGGGTGGCCACGAGCAGTACTTC.

CDR3 DNA: TGTGCCAGTAGTATGCTGCAGGCTAATGAAAAACTGTTTTTT. It translates to CASSMLQANEKLFF. This chain links TRBV19 with TRBJ1-4; no firm D call. This CDR3 has 14 residues. In germline, CDR1 is LNHDA, CDR2 SQIVND (reference sequence). The V and J ends lost 3 bases and 3 bases respectively, with 8 bases between them. Looking up the rest from reference TRBV19 and TRBJ1-4 gives the full variable domain: DGGITQSPKYLFRKEGQNVTLSCEQNLNHDAMYWYRQDPGQGLRLIYYSQIVNDFQKGDIAEGYSVSREKKESFPLTVTSAQKNPTAFYLCASSMLQANEKLFFGSGTQLSVL.

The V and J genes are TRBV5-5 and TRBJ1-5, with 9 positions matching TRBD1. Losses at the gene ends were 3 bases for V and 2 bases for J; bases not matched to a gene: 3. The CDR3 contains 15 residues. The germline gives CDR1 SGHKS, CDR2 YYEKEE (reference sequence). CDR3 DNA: TGTGCCAGCAGCTCCACAGGGGGCGGCAATCAGCCCCAGCATTTT. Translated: CASSSTGGGNQPQHF.

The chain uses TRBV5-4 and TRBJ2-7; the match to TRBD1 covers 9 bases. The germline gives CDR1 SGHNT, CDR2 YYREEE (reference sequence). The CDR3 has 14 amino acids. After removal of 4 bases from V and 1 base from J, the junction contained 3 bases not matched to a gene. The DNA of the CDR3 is TGTGCCAGCAGCATAGACAGGGGGTCCTACGAGCAGTACTTC. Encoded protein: CASSIDRGSYEQYF.

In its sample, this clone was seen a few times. The CDR3 DNA is TGTGCCAGCAGGAGGGACAGGGTTGACTATGGCTACACCTTC. Translation: CASRRDRVDYGYTF. The J gene is TRBJ1-2, the V gene TRBV4-2; TRBD1 agrees at 9 bases. Germline lookup yields CDR1 LGHNA and CDR2 YNFKEQ. Trimming took 6 bases from V and 3 from J; bases not matched to a gene: 5. There are 14 residues in the CDR3.

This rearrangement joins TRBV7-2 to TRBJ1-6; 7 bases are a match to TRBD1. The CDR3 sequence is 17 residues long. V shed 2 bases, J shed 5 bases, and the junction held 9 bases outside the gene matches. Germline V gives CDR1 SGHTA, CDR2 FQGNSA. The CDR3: CASSLNFRGWNNSPLHF. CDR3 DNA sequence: TGTGCCAGCAGCTTAAACTTCAGGGGGTGGAATAATTCACCCCTCCACTTT.

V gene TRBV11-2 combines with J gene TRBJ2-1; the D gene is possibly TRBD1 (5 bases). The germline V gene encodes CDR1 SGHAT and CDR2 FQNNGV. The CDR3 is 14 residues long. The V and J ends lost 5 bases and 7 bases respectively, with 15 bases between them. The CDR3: CASSPAGPGNEQFF. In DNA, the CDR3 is TGTGCCAGCAGCCCCGCAGGGCCTGGGAATGAGCAGTTCTTC.

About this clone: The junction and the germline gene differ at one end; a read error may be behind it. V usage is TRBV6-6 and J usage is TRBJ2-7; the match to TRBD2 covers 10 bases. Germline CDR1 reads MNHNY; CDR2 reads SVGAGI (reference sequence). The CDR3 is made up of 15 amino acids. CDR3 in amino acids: CVSTPGLASFYEQYF. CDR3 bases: TGTGTCAGCACCCCGGGACTAGCGAGTTTTTACGAGCAGTACTTC.

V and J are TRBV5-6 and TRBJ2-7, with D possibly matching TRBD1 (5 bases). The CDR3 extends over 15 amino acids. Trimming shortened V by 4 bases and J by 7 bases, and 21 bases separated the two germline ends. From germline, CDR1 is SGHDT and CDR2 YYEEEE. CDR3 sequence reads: CASSLRRGPDREQYF. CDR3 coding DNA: TGTGCCAGCAGCCTTCGTAGGGGCCCCGATCGGGAGCAGTACTTC.

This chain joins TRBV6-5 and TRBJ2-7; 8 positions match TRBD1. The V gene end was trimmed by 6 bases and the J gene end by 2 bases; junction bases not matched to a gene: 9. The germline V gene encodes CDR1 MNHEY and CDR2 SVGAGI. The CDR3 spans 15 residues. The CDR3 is CASSLNPGQAYEQYF. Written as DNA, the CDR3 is TGTGCCAGCAGCCTCAACCCGGGACAGGCCTACGAGCAGTACTTC.

CDR3 in amino acids: CASSHGLASTDTQYF. The DNA of the CDR3 is TGCGCCAGCAGCCACGGACTAGCTAGCACAGATACGCAGTATTTT. The chain is built from TRBV4-3 and TRBJ2-3, with 8 bases matching TRBD2. Germline V gene data show CDR1 as LGHNA and CDR2 as YSLEER. The CDR3 has 15 amino acids. V was clipped by 3 bases and J by 0 bases; unmatched bases: 2.

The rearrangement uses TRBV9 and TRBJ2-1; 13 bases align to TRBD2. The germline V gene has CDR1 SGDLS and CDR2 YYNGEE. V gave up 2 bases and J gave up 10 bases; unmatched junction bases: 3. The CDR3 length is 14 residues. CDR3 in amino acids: CASSVGLAGREQFF. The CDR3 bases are TGTGCCAGCAGCGTGGGACTAGCGGGGCGAGAGCAGTTCTTC. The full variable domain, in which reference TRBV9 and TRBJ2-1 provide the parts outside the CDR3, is DSGVTQTPKHLITATGQRVTLRCSPRSGDLSVYWYQQSLDQGLQFLIQYYNGEERAKGNILERFSAQQFPDLHSELNLSSLELGDSALYFCASSVGLAGREQFFGPGTRLTVL.

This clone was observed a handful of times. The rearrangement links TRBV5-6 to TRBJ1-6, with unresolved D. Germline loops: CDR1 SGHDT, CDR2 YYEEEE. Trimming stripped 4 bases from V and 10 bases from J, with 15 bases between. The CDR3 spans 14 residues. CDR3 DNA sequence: TGTGCCAGCAGCCCCAGGCGGGCTGCGTCACCCCTCCACTTT. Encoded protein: CASSPRRAASPLHF.

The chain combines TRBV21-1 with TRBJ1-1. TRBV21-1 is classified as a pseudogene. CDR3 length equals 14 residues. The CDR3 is CASSTPGSNTEAFF. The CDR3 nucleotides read TGTGCCAGCAGCACTCCCGGGAGCAACACTGAAGCTTTCTTT.

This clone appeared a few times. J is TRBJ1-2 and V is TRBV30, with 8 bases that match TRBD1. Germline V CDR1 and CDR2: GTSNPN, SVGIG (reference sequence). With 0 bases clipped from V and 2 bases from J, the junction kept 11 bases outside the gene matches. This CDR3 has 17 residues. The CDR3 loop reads CAWSVSAPGGLNYGYTF. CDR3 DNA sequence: TGTGCCTGGAGTGTCTCCGCCCCAGGGGGCCTAAACTATGGCTACACCTTC.

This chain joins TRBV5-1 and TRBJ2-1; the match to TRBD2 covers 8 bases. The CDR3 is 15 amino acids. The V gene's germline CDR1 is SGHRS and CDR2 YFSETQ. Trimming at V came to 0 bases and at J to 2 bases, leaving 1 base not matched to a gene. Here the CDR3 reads CASSLGGGTYNEQFF. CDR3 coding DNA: TGCGCCAGCAGCTTGGGCGGGGGGACCTACAATGAGCAGTTCTTC.

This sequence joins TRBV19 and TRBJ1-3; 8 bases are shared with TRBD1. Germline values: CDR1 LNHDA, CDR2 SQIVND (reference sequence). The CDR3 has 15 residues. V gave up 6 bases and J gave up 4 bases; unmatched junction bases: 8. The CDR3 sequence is CASSRDRLGGNTIYF. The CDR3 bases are TGTGCCAGTAGCCGGGACAGGCTAGGCGGAAACACCATATATTTT.

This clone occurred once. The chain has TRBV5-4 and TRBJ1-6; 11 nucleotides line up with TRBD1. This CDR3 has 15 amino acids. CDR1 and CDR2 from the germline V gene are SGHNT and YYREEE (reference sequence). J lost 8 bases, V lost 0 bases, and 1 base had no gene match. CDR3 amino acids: CASSLGGQGDSPLHF. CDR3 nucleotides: TGTGCCAGCAGCTTGGGGGGACAGGGGGATTCACCCCTCCACTTT. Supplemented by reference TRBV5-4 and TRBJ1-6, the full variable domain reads ETGVTQSPTHLIKTRGQQVTLRCSSQSGHNTVSWYQQALGQGPQFIFQYYREEENGRGNFPPRFSGLQFPNYSSELNVNALELDDSALYLCASSLGGQGDSPLHFGNGTRLTVT.